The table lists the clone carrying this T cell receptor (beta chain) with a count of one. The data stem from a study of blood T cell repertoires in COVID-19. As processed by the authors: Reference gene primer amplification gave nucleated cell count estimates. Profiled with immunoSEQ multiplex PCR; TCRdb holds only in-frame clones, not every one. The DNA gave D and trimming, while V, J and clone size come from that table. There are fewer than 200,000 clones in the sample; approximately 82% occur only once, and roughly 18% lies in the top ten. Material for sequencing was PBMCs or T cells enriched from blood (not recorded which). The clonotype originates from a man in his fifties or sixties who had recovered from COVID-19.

CDR3 nucleotides: TGTGCCAGCACTTCGGATAATTCACCCCTCCACTTT. Residues: CASTSDNSPLHF. This sequence joins TRBV7-3 and TRBJ1-6; D call uncertain. The germline V gene encodes CDR1 SGHTA and CDR2 FQGTGA. CDR3 length: 12 amino acids. Trimming removed 7 bases from V and 5 bases from J, with 6 bases in between.